The 7 T cell receptor beta chains below were found in one sample sequenced in a study of CD8+CD57+ T cells in acquired aplastic anemia. Previously, flow cytometry had revealed CD8+CD57+ cell expansion in the patients chosen for sequencing. Using genomic DNA as the template, TCR beta VDJ and CDR3 profiling was carried out. From the reads, TCRdb called clonotypes with MiXCR, one entry per CDR3 protein. Of 200,000 or so distinct CDR3 sequences listed, under 55% are singletons. Material: sorted CD4+, CD8+, or CD8+CD57+ T cells (not recorded which) from PBMCs. The receptors were sampled from a human donor with aplastic anemia.

On this clonotype: At one end, the junction sequence differs from germline, possibly due to a read error. V is TRBV7-9 and J is TRBJ2-7; TRBD2 might be the D (5 bases). Germline values: CDR1 SEHNR, CDR2 FQNEAQ (reference sequence). The CDR3 has 16 amino acids. The CDR3 here is CASSVATTGELYEQYF. DNA for the CDR3: TGTGCCAGCAGCGTAGCTACAACTGGGGAGTTGTACGAGCAGTACTTC. The whole variable domain, filled in from reference TRBV7-9 and TRBJ2-7, reads DTGVSQNPRHKITKRGQNVTFRCDPISEHNRLYWYRQTLGQGPEFLTYFQNEAQLEKSRLLSDRFSAERPKGSFSTLEIQRTEQGDSAMYLCASSVATTGELYEQYFGPGTRLTVT.

V and J are TRBV5-1 and TRBJ1-6; a possible D gene is TRBD1 (5 bases). Germline V gene data show CDR1 as SGHRS and CDR2 as YFSETQ. This CDR3 is built from 16 residues. Trimming left V 1 base short and J 3 bases short, with 11 bases between. The CDR3 is CASSLNPGSYNSPLHF. CDR3 DNA: TGCGCCAGCAGCTTGAATCCAGGGAGCTATAATTCACCCCTCCACTTT.

This clonotype was found many times. The rearrangement links TRBV7-9 to TRBJ1-6, with 11 positions matching TRBD1. Trimming took 3 bases from V and 7 from J; bases not matched to a gene: 8. Per the germline V gene, CDR1 is SEHNR and CDR2 is FQNEAQ (reference sequence). This CDR3 spans 17 amino acids. CDR3 protein: CASSFVDRGHGNSPLHF. The CDR3 DNA reads TGTGCCAGCAGCTTCGTGGACAGGGGGCATGGGAATTCACCCCTCCACTTT.

The chain carries TRBV15 and TRBJ1-6; TRBD1 aligns across 10 bases. Germline lookup yields CDR1 LNHNV and CDR2 YYDKDF (reference sequence). V lost 1 base and J lost 7; bases outside the gene matches: 1. CDR3 length: 15 residues. The CDR3 is CATSRGGQGNSPLHF. In DNA form, the CDR3 reads TGTGCCACCAGCAGAGGGGGACAGGGGAATTCACCCCTCCACTTT.

Remarks on this clonotype: A much larger clone is a single base away; this may be a read error. The chain employs TRBV11-2 and TRBJ2-2, with 10 positions matching TRBD1. This CDR3 region has 16 residues. Germline V lookup: CDR1 SGHAT, CDR2 FQNNGV. The CDR3 DNA follows: TGTGCCAGCAGCCGACAGGGGGCAGTGAACACCGGGGATCTGTTTTTT. Protein: CASSRQGAVNTGDLFF.

This chain links TRBV24-1 with TRBJ1-1; D gene ambiguous. CDR1 and CDR2 from the germline V gene are KGHDR and SFDVKD. V dropped 4 bases and J dropped 11 bases, with 19 bases sitting between them. The CDR3 has 14 residues. The CDR3 loop is CATSEGHKSGGAFF. The DNA of the CDR3 is TGTGCCACCAGTGAAGGGCACAAGAGTGGTGGGGCTTTCTTT.

V usage is TRBV25-1 and J usage is TRBJ2-3, with no clear D. The V end was cut by 2 bases, the J end by 2 bases, with 5 bases between. Germline V gene sequence: CDR1 MGHDK, CDR2 SYGVNS. The CDR3 totals 13 residues. CDR3 in amino acids: CASSEGFTDTQYF. As DNA, the CDR3 is TGTGCCAGCAGTGAAGGTTTCACAGATACGCAGTATTTT.